This TCR beta chain was recovered during a study of post-analysis software for immune sequencing data. This clonotype has just a few counts. Its antigen is undetermined. The CDR3 runs to 15 residues. Germline CDR1 and CDR2: MNHEY and SVGAGI. The V gene end was trimmed by 0 bases and the J gene end by 8 bases; junction bases not matched to a gene: 6. Researchers reported that TCR beta cDNA libraries carried unique molecular identifiers. TCRdb used MiXCR to reprocess the PCR reads, holding one entry per CDR3 protein. The sample contains 750,000 to 900,000 distinct CDR3 sequences, more than 45% of which appear only once. Study results and caveats: Compared with controls, patients showed significantly lower normalized Chao1 diversity. A handful of TRBV segments were more frequent in patients than controls; TRBV5-6, TRBV5-1 and TRBV20-1 belonged to this group.

Sequencing used blood. The chain recombines TRBV6-5 with TRBJ2-1; 8 bases map to TRBD2. The TCR was taken from a girl between 10 and 17 years old with multiple sclerosis. CDR3 DNA: TGTGCCAGCAGTTACTCCAGCGGGAGCGTGGATGAGCAGTTCTTC. Translation gives CASSYSSGSVDEQFF.